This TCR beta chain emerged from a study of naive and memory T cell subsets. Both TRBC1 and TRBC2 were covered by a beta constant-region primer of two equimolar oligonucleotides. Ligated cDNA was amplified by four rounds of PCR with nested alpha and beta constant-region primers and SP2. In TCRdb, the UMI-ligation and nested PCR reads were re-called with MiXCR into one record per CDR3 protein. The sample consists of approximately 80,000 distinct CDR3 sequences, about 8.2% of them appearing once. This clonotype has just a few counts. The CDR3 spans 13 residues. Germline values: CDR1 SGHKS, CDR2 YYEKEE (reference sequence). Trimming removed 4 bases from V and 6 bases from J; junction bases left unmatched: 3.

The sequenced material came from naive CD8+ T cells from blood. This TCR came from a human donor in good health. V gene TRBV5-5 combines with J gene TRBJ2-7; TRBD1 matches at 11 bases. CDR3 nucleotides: TGTGCCAGCAGCCTAGGGACAGGGGGCGAGCAGTACTTC. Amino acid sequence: CASSLGTGGEQYF.